Each of the 30 T cell receptor beta chains below was sequenced from the same sample in a study of blood T cell repertoires in COVID-19 (dated by TCRdb to between 2020 and 2021). Library preparation used the immunoSEQ multiplex PCR assay. As stored in TCRdb, this immuneACCESS dataset retains in-frame rearrangements with V and J assigned. A fraction of the clones does not appear; measured against another copy, unresolved V genes explain less than half of the discrepancy, and the remainder lacks a known reason. This sample is represented by 68,000 or so clones; about 83% of them were singletons. The biggest ten clones account for roughly 21% of the sample. What was sequenced was peripheral blood. The receptors were gathered from a human donor in a cohort sampled during active COVID-19.

This clone has just a few counts. The J gene is TRBJ1-2, the V gene TRBV19, with TRBD1 matching over 10 bases. V shed 8 bases and J 3 bases; nucleotides not matched to a gene: 3. CDR3 length equals 13 residues. Germline loops: CDR1 LNHDA, CDR2 SQIVND (reference sequence). The CDR3 spells CASSGQGDYGYTF. In DNA form, the CDR3 reads TGTGCCAGTTCCGGACAGGGGGACTATGGCTACACCTTC.

This sequence joins TRBV5-1 and TRBJ2-1, with 10 bases that match TRBD2. V shed 0 bases and J 7 bases; nucleotides not matched to a gene: 7. The CDR3 contains 16 residues. Germline V gene sequence: CDR1 SGHRS, CDR2 YFSETQ. In nucleotides, the CDR3 is TGCGCCAGCAGCTTGGCCGAAGCGGGGGGGCAGAATGAGCAGTTCTTC. It specifies CASSLAEAGGQNEQFF.

The gene calls are TRBV27 and TRBJ1-6; 9 bases line up with TRBD1. CDR3 length: 14 amino acids. The J segment lost 8 bases and the V segment lost 5 bases, leaving 4 bases of the junction unmatched. CDR1 MNHEY and CDR2 SMNVEV come from the germline V gene (reference sequence). The CDR3 region has the DNA TGTGCCAGCAGTGCCCGGACAGGGGATTCACCCCTCCACTTT. Translation: CASSARTGDSPLHF.

This clone was seen at least ten times. The V call is TRBV28, the J call TRBJ2-7; D ambiguous. V was clipped by 6 bases and J by 0 bases, with 12 bases between them. The germline V gene encodes CDR1 MDHEN and CDR2 SYDVKM. The CDR3 has 14 residues. The CDR3 DNA reads as TGTGCCAGCAGCGAGGTGGAGAGCTCCTACGAGCAGTACTTC. Translation: CASSEVESSYEQYF.

The rearrangement joins TRBV11-2 to TRBJ1-4, with TRBD1 matching 8 bases. CDR3 length: 16 residues. Germline V lookup: CDR1 SGHAT, CDR2 FQNNGV. The V and J ends lost 5 bases and 7 bases, in that order; junction bases with no gene match: 12. DNA for the CDR3: TGTGCCAGCAGCAAGGGACAGGTTGGTGGAATTGAAAAACTGTTTTTT. Its protein product is CASSKGQVGGIEKLFF.

The chain joins TRBV6-1 to TRBJ1-2, with a tentative D call TRBD1 (5 bases). Germline V gene lookup returns CDR1 MNHNS and CDR2 SASEGT. V lost 3 bases and J lost 4, with 9 bases in between. The CDR3 covers 13 residues. The CDR3 DNA reads as TGTGCCAGCAGTGACCCAGGGCTCTATGGCTACACCTTC. Its protein is CASSDPGLYGYTF.

The J gene is TRBJ1-4, the V gene TRBV12-3 or TRBV12-4, with a tentative D call TRBD1 (5 bases). Trimming took 7 bases from V and 5 from J, leaving 11 bases between them. The CDR3 contains 13 residues. The DNA of the CDR3 is TGTGCCAGCAAGGGGTTCTCGAATGAAAAACTGTTTTTT. Translation gives CASKGFSNEKLFF.

The rearrangement links TRBV5-1 to TRBJ1-1, with D tentatively TRBD1 (6 bases). This CDR3 has 14 residues. V was shortened by 4 bases and J by 7 bases, with 17 bases between the two germline ends. Germline CDR1 is SGHRS and CDR2 is YFSETQ. CDR3 in amino acids: CASSVETGLHEAFF. CDR3 coding DNA: TGCGCCAGCAGCGTAGAAACAGGGCTACATGAAGCTTTCTTT.

This clone was counted at least ten times. The chain employs TRBV7-2 and TRBJ2-7; 7 positions match TRBD2. The CDR3 extends over 18 amino acids. CDR1 and CDR2 (germline): SGHTA, FQGNSA. The V segment lost 4 bases and the J segment 6 bases; nucleotides outside the gene matches: 21. This chain's CDR3 is CASSSQGPTGLVTPEQYF. For the CDR3, the DNA is TGTGCCAGCAGCTCCCAGGGACCCACCGGACTAGTCACGCCCGAGCAGTACTTC.

This chain links TRBV5-4 with TRBJ2-2; 10 positions match TRBD2. This CDR3 has 15 residues. In germline, CDR1 is SGHNT, CDR2 YYREEE (reference sequence). The V gene end was trimmed by 1 base and the J gene end by 5 bases; junction bases not matched to a gene: 2. The CDR3 region is CASSLTSGVTGELFF. The CDR3, as DNA: TGTGCCAGCAGCTTGACTAGCGGGGTTACCGGGGAGCTGTTTTTT.

The chain combines TRBV24-1 with TRBJ2-7; 7 nucleotides agree with TRBD2. The V gene end was trimmed by 4 bases and the J gene end by 1 base; junction bases not matched to a gene: 3. The V gene's germline CDR1 is KGHDR and CDR2 SFDVKD. The CDR3 runs to 14 residues. In DNA, the CDR3 is TGTGCCACCAGTGAGGCTAGCGGTTCCTACGAGCAGTACTTC. Translated, it gives CATSEASGSYEQYF.

The rearrangement links TRBV5-1 to TRBJ2-3; tentative D call: TRBD2 (6 bases). Germline V lookup: CDR1 SGHRS, CDR2 YFSETQ. The V end was cut by 2 bases, the J end by 4 bases, with 14 bases between. CDR3 length: 15 residues. CDR3 loop: CASSLWGRRADTQYF. The DNA of the CDR3 is TGCGCCAGCAGCTTATGGGGGAGGAGAGCAGATACGCAGTATTTT.

This chain uses TRBV6-6 with TRBJ2-7; D is uncertain. The CDR3 spans 11 residues. CDR1 and CDR2 (germline): MNHNY, SVGAGI (reference sequence). V lost 5 bases and J lost 7, with 9 bases in between. This CDR3 reads CASSVQAEQYF. The CDR3, as DNA: TGTGCCAGCAGTGTCCAGGCAGAGCAGTACTTC.

V gene TRBV6-5 combines with J gene TRBJ2-7; TRBD1 might be the D (5 bases). Germline CDR1 and CDR2: MNHEY and SVGAGI. V was pared by 7 bases and J by 1 base, with 14 bases between. This CDR3 comprises 14 residues. The CDR3 loop reads CASTPAGQSYEQYF. In DNA form, the CDR3 reads TGTGCCAGCACCCCCGCAGGGCAGTCCTACGAGCAGTACTTC.

The rearrangement joins TRBV5-4 to TRBJ2-7, with 9 nucleotides matching TRBD1. This CDR3 is 14 amino acids long. Germline V gene lookup returns CDR1 SGHNT and CDR2 YYREEE (reference sequence). Germline trimming cut 5 bases from V and 2 bases from J; bases unmatched to any gene: 5. This chain's CDR3 is CASSSGTGPYEQYF. CDR3 coding DNA: TGTGCCAGCAGTTCCGGGACAGGGCCCTACGAGCAGTACTTC.

The CDR3 DNA sequence: TGTGCCAGCAGCTTAGAATTTACTGTGGGTACAGAAGAGACCCAGTACTTC. As protein: CASSLEFTVGTEETQYF. This chain joins TRBV7-8 and TRBJ2-5; D not resolved. The CDR3 is 17 amino acids. Germline-derived CDR1 and CDR2 are SGHVS and FQNEAQ. V dropped 1 base and J dropped 3 bases, with 18 bases sitting between them.

The rearrangement joins TRBV3-1 (or the pseudogene TRBV3-2) to TRBJ2-3; a weak D match, TRBD1 (5 bases). This CDR3 contains 19 residues. Germline CDR1 and CDR2: LGHDT and YNNKEL (reference sequence). The V end lost 3 bases, the J end lost 0 bases, and 22 bases lay between the germline ends. CDR3 protein: CASSQGPARRPTSTDTQYF. CDR3 DNA sequence: TGTGCCAGCAGCCAGGGGCCCGCGCGGAGACCCACTAGCACAGATACGCAGTATTTT.

V is TRBV18 and J is TRBJ2-1; 12 nucleotides match TRBD2. Looked up from germline, CDR1 is KGHSH and CDR2 is LQKENI. V was clipped by 1 base and J by 8 bases; unmatched bases: 9. CDR3 length: 17 amino acids. Here the CDR3 DNA reads TGTGCCAGCTCACCACGGGCTAGCGGGGGGGCCAGCTATGAGCAGTTCTTC. This translates into CASSPRASGGASYEQFF.

J is TRBJ1-6 and V is TRBV9, with D possibly matching TRBD1 (6 bases). Looked up from germline, CDR1 is SGDLS and CDR2 is YYNGEE. The V end was cut by 3 bases, the J end by 9 bases, with 13 bases between. There are 14 residues in the CDR3. Written as DNA, the CDR3 is TGTGCCAGCAGCGGCCAGGGGCGGAGTTCACCCCTCCACTTT. Translation gives CASSGQGRSSPLHF.

This chain links TRBV24-1 with TRBJ2-3; the match to TRBD1 covers 9 bases. CDR1 KGHDR and CDR2 SFDVKD come from the germline V gene. J lost 6 bases, V lost 4 bases, and 10 bases had no gene match. CDR3 length: 16 amino acids. CDR3 loop: CATSDSGQGMVDTQYF. CDR3 DNA: TGTGCCACCAGTGACAGCGGACAGGGGATGGTGGATACGCAGTATTTT.

The chain carries TRBV3-1 (or the pseudogene TRBV3-2) and TRBJ1-3; D possibly corresponds to TRBD1 (5 bases). Trimming shortened V by 4 bases and J by 0 bases, and 13 bases separated the two germline ends. Germline lookup yields CDR1 LGHDT and CDR2 YNNKEL (reference sequence). There are 16 residues in the CDR3. The CDR3 DNA is TGTGCCAGCAGCCCTTCACGGGACTTCTCTGGAAACACCATATATTTT. Encoded protein: CASSPSRDFSGNTIYF.

V and J are TRBV7-9 and TRBJ1-1; 7 nucleotides line up with TRBD1. This CDR3 contains 14 residues. Unmatched junction bases numbered 6, after V lost 5 bases and J lost 3 bases. Germline CDR1 is SEHNR and CDR2 is FQNEAQ (reference sequence). The CDR3 DNA is TGTGCCAGCAGCCAGACAGGGAGGTACACTGAAGCTTTCTTT. It is translated as CASSQTGRYTEAFF. The whole variable domain, remainder taken from reference TRBV7-9 and TRBJ1-1, is DTGVSQNPRHKITKRGQNVTFRCDPISEHNRLYWYRQTLGQGPEFLTYFQNEAQLEKSRLLSDRFSAERPKGSFSTLEIQRTEQGDSAMYLCASSQTGRYTEAFFGQGTRLTVV.

The chain joins TRBV9 to TRBJ2-7; 8 bases align to TRBD2. Germline CDR1 is SGDLS and CDR2 is YYNGEE. V lost 2 bases, J lost 0 bases, and 1 base stayed unmatched. The CDR3 totals 14 residues. The DNA for the CDR3 is TGTGCCAGCAGCGTTAGCGGGACCTCCTACGAGCAGTACTTC. Its translation is CASSVSGTSYEQYF.

CDR3: CASSRGGAYNEQFF. The CDR3 bases are TGTGCCAGCTCCCGGGGGGGGGCCTACAATGAGCAGTTCTTC. The genes are TRBV18 and TRBJ2-1, with 8 bases lining up with TRBD2. The CDR3 loop spans 14 amino acids. Germline V gene sequence: CDR1 KGHSH, CDR2 LQKENI. The V gene end was trimmed by 6 bases and the J gene end by 2 bases; junction bases not matched to a gene: 3.

This chain connects TRBV6-2 or TRBV6-3 to TRBJ2-3; D is perhaps TRBD1 (6 bases). The CDR3 sequence is 13 residues long. Germline values: CDR1 MNHEY, CDR2 SVGEGT. V was trimmed by 5 bases and J by 4 bases, leaving 10 bases between them. The CDR3: CASSPPGADTQYF. The CDR3 DNA follows: TGTGCCAGCAGTCCCCCAGGGGCAGATACGCAGTATTTT.

V gene TRBV28 combines with J gene TRBJ2-5; 11 bases align to TRBD2. Germline trimming cut 3 bases from V and 4 bases from J; bases unmatched to any gene: 7. From germline, CDR1 is MDHEN and CDR2 SYDVKM. CDR3 length equals 16 residues. This CDR3 is CASSLASGRMRETQYF. CDR3 nucleotides: TGTGCCAGCAGTTTGGCTAGCGGGAGGATGAGAGAGACCCAGTACTTC.

This clone occurred once. The rearrangement joins TRBV30 to TRBJ1-4, with D perhaps matching TRBD1 (6 bases). V was shortened by 2 bases and J by 3 bases, with 13 bases between the two germline ends. Germline loops: CDR1 GTSNPN, CDR2 SVGIG (reference sequence). The CDR3 is made up of 15 amino acids. The CDR3 DNA sequence: TGTGCCTGGAGTCCCAAACAGGGTTCTAATGAAAAACTGTTTTTT. Its translation is CAWSPKQGSNEKLFF.

The CDR3 loop reads CASSPGDAWNSPLHF. The DNA of the CDR3 is TGTGCCAGCAGTCCGGGGGACGCGTGGAATTCACCCCTCCACTTT. The rearrangement links TRBV28 to TRBJ1-6; D is possibly TRBD1 (5 bases). The V end was cut by 5 bases, the J end by 7 bases, with 15 bases between. The CDR3 extends over 15 amino acids. Germline loops: CDR1 MDHEN, CDR2 SYDVKM.

The chain has TRBV3-1 (or the pseudogene TRBV3-2) and TRBJ1-6, with 7 bases matching TRBD1. Per germline, CDR1 LGHDT and CDR2 YNNKEL (reference sequence). V shed 3 bases and J 7 bases; nucleotides not matched to a gene: 3. The CDR3 loop spans 14 amino acids. The CDR3 reads CASSQDRSNSPLHF. In DNA, the CDR3 is TGTGCCAGCAGCCAGGACAGGTCCAATTCACCCCTCCACTTT.

The rearrangement joins TRBV11-2 to TRBJ2-5; 10 bases fit TRBD2. The CDR3 sequence is 17 residues long. Losses at the gene ends were 1 base for V and 5 bases for J; bases not matched to a gene: 10. The germline CDR1 and CDR2 sequences are SGHAT and FQNNGV. CDR3 residues: CASSLVSVAGGSETQYF. For the CDR3, the DNA is TGTGCCAGCAGCTTAGTGAGCGTAGCGGGGGGTTCGGAGACCCAGTACTTC.